What follows are 27 T cell receptor beta chains derived from one specimen sequenced in a study of T cells in tumors after PD-1 blockade (dated by TCRdb to about 2019). The time point label of this sample denotes: second of two pre-therapy site-matched biopsies about 2 months apart. Libraries were constructed by the immunoSEQ multiplex PCR assay. The source is immuneACCESS, and TCRdb retained only in-frame sequences with V and J called. Part of the clones is not carried over; for the studies checked, unresolved V genes explain less than half of this, and the remainder is unexplained. The sample data list approximately 2,000 clones, and just under 75% of these were observed just once. The ten largest clones take up roughly an eighth of the sample. The material sequenced was tumor tissue, taken before anti-PD-1 treatment. These receptor sequences come from a human donor with basal cell carcinoma.

The chain links TRBV3-1 (or the pseudogene TRBV3-2) to TRBJ2-3; perhaps TRBD1 as D (6 bases). CDR1 is LGHDT and CDR2 is YNNKEL in the germline V gene (reference sequence). There are 15 residues in the CDR3. V lost 7 bases, J lost 2 bases, and 16 bases lay in between. CDR3 sequence: CASTRGRDLTDTQYF. The CDR3 nucleotides are TGTGCCAGCACCAGGGGAAGGGACCTCACAGATACGCAGTATTTT.

This clone was recorded a few times. V and J are TRBV19 and TRBJ2-7; 8 positions match TRBD1. The CDR3 length is 16 residues. Germline V gene sequence: CDR1 LNHDA, CDR2 SQIVND (reference sequence). The ends lost 0 bases at V and 4 bases at J; junction bases unmatched: 8. The CDR3: CASSIDGGQGWYEQYF. CDR3 bases: TGTGCCAGTAGTATAGACGGAGGACAGGGATGGTACGAGCAGTACTTC.

V and J are TRBV6-5 and TRBJ1-3; D gene unclear. The germline V gene has CDR1 MNHEY and CDR2 SVGAGI. Trimming removed 6 bases at V and 3 bases at J, with 9 bases between. CDR3 size: 13 residues. In DNA, the CDR3 is TGTGCCAGCAGCCTTGAAGGTGGAAACACCATATATTTT. This sequence encodes CASSLEGGNTIYF.

This clone is judged hyperexpanded. This chain joins TRBV10-2 and TRBJ2-3; the D is unclear. The CDR3 spans 15 residues. The germline CDR1 and CDR2 sequences are WSHSY and SAAADI. V shed 2 bases and J shed 1 base, with 10 bases lying between them. The CDR3 DNA reads as TGCGCCAGCAGTGAGGTTGCAGGACGCACAGATACGCAGTATTTT. Encoded protein: CASSEVAGRTDTQYF.

The rearrangement joins TRBV7-9 to TRBJ2-7; D perhaps matches TRBD1 (5 bases). Trimming cost V 4 bases and J 6 bases, with 13 bases left between them. The CDR3 has 13 residues. The germline V gene has CDR1 SEHNR and CDR2 FQNEAQ (reference sequence). The DNA of the CDR3 is TGTGCCAGCAGCTCCAGGGTTGGGGTCGAGCAGTACTTC. Its translation: CASSSRVGVEQYF. Variable domain in full (rest from reference TRBV7-9 and TRBJ2-7): DTGVSQNPRHKITKRGQNVTFRCDPISEHNRLYWYRQTLGQGPEFLTYFQNEAQLEKSRLLSDRFSAERPKGSFSTLEIQRTEQGDSAMYLCASSSRVGVEQYFGPGTRLTVT.

The J gene is TRBJ2-1, the V gene TRBV5-6; unclear D gene. The CDR3 has 16 amino acids. Germline V CDR1 and CDR2: SGHDT, YYEEEE. V lost 4 bases and J 0 bases, leaving 14 bases between the germline ends. CDR3 sequence (DNA): TGTGCCAGCAGCCCTCGGACGGGTAGCTCCTACAATGAGCAGTTCTTC. It encodes CASSPRTGSSYNEQFF.

In this sample, this clone turned up a few times. The CDR3 DNA reads as TGTGCTAGTGGTTCGGGACTAGCGGGGGGGCGAGGGCTGCCAGATACGCAGTATTTT. It encodes CASGSGLAGGRGLPDTQYF. This chain uses TRBV12-5 with TRBJ2-3; TRBD2 agrees at 16 bases. This CDR3 spans 19 amino acids. The junction had 11 bases not matched to a gene; V was cut back by 4 bases and J by 4 bases. Germline V CDR1 and CDR2: LGHNT, FRNRAP.

The J gene is TRBJ1-6, the V gene TRBV5-4, with 8 bases fitting TRBD1. V lost 4 bases and J lost 7; bases outside the gene matches: 7. Germline-derived CDR1 and CDR2 are SGHNT and YYREEE (reference sequence). The CDR3 runs to 15 residues. The CDR3 sequence is CASSTQGALNSPLHF. CDR3 in DNA: TGTGCCAGCAGCACCCAGGGGGCACTAAATTCACCCCTCCACTTT.

The rearrangement joins TRBV5-1 to TRBJ2-1; 8 bases are shared with TRBD1. J was trimmed by 8 bases and V by 4 bases; bases with no gene match: 11. CDR1 is SGHRS, CDR2 YFSETQ, per germline. This CDR3 contains 15 residues. The CDR3 is CASSRDRGGKYEQFF. The CDR3, as DNA: TGCGCCAGCAGCCGCGACAGGGGCGGTAAATATGAGCAGTTCTTC.

The chain carries TRBV6-1 and TRBJ2-7; 10 positions agree with TRBD1. Germline V CDR1 and CDR2: MNHNS, SASEGT. Trimming cost V 1 base and J 6 bases; bases outside gene matches: 15. The CDR3 consists of 18 residues. This chain's CDR3 is CASSEGGRTGGFGSEQYF. In DNA form, the CDR3 reads TGTGCCAGCAGTGAAGGAGGACGGACAGGGGGGTTTGGGAGCGAGCAGTACTTC.

This clone was observed once. The rearrangement uses TRBV28 and TRBJ2-1; TRBD2 aligns across 13 bases. This CDR3 contains 15 residues. Germline CDR1 and CDR2: MDHEN and SYDVKM. V was clipped by 4 bases and J by 8 bases; unmatched bases: 5. The CDR3, as DNA: TGTGCCAGCAGTTCGACTAGCGGGGGGTTTGATGAGCAGTTCTTC. It specifies CASSSTSGGFDEQFF.

This clone came up a few times. The V gene is TRBV5-6, the J gene TRBJ2-5, with D uncertain. V lost 1 base, J lost 5 bases, and 15 bases lay in between. Germline lookup yields CDR1 SGHDT and CDR2 YYEEEE. The CDR3 consists of 15 residues. The CDR3 region has the DNA TGTGCCAGCAGCTTGAGCGTACGGATCTCCGAGACCCAGTACTTC. Translated, it gives CASSLSVRISETQYF. Drawing the rest from reference TRBV5-6 and TRBJ2-5, the complete variable domain is DAGVTQSPTHLIKTRGQQVTLRCSPKSGHDTVSWYQQALGQGPQFIFQYYEEEERQRGNFPDRFSGHQFPNYSSELNVNALLLGDSALYLCASSLSVRISETQYFGPGTRLLVL.

This clone was seen a handful of times. This chain connects TRBV7-9 to TRBJ1-4; 10 nucleotides agree with TRBD1. The V and J ends lost 1 base and 7 bases, in that order; junction bases with no gene match: 6. Looked up from germline, CDR1 is SEHNR and CDR2 is FQNEAQ (reference sequence). The CDR3 loop spans 16 amino acids. The CDR3 reads CASSLGDRGLGEKLFF. The CDR3 DNA reads as TGTGCCAGCAGCTTAGGGGACAGGGGCCTAGGTGAAAAACTGTTTTTT.

V usage is TRBV5-4 and J usage is TRBJ2-7, with TRBD2 identical over 12 bases. CDR3 length: 15 residues. The J segment lost 6 bases and the V segment lost 2 bases, leaving 6 bases of the junction unmatched. Germline assignment: CDR1 SGHNT and CDR2 YYREEE (reference sequence). This chain's CDR3 is CASSFPSGGDPEQYF. CDR3 coding DNA: TGTGCCAGCAGCTTCCCTAGCGGGGGGGACCCCGAGCAGTACTTC.

This chain joins TRBV6-5 and TRBJ1-6, with 10 bases identical to TRBD1. Losses at the gene ends were 9 bases for V and 3 bases for J; bases not matched to a gene: 5. Germline-derived CDR1 and CDR2 are MNHEY and SVGAGI. The CDR3 contains 15 residues. The CDR3 DNA reads TGTGCCAGTCGACAGGGGGCAAACTATAATTCACCCCTCCACTTT. Its translation is CASRQGANYNSPLHF.

The chain combines TRBV18 with TRBJ2-5, with unresolved D. Between the trimmed V and J ends, which lost 3 bases and 1 base, there was a span of 6 bases. The CDR3 is 13 residues long. Germline V gene lookup returns CDR1 KGHSH and CDR2 LQKENI. The CDR3 is CASSPTRQETQYF. CDR3 bases: TGTGCCAGCTCACCGACCCGCCAAGAGACCCAGTACTTC. Complete variable domain (other parts from reference TRBV18 and TRBJ2-5): NAGVMQNPRHLVRRRGQEARLRCSPMKGHSHVYWYRQLPEEGLKFMVYLQKENIIDESGMPKERFSAEFPKEGPSILRIQQVVRGDSAAYFCASSPTRQETQYFGPGTRLLVL.

The chain carries TRBV7-6 and TRBJ1-3; no clear D. This CDR3 is 15 amino acids long. CDR1 is SGHVS, CDR2 FNYEAQ, per germline. V lost 1 base and J lost 0, with 7 bases in between. CDR3 bases: TGTGCCAGCAGCTTAGATACTAGCTCTGGAAACACCATATATTTT. Its protein product is CASSLDTSSGNTIYF.

J is TRBJ2-4 and V is TRBV30; perhaps D is TRBD1 or TRBD2 (6 bases each). Trimming stripped 1 base from V and 15 bases from J, with 13 bases between. CDR3 length equals 11 residues. Per the germline V gene, CDR1 is GTSNPN and CDR2 is SVGIG (reference sequence). In nucleotides, the CDR3 is TGTGCCTGGAGTGGGGGGGCACTTCGGTACTTC. It is translated as CAWSGGALRYF.

The V and J genes are TRBV6-5 and TRBJ2-7; 11 bases match TRBD2. The germline gives CDR1 MNHEY, CDR2 SVGAGI. J lost 4 bases, V lost 5 bases, and 7 bases had no gene match. The CDR3 is made up of 15 amino acids. The CDR3, as DNA: TGTGCCAGCAGTATTAGCGGGGGGGCGTTTTACGAGCAGTACTTC. Its protein is CASSISGGAFYEQYF.

This clone is judged hyperexpanded (1% or more). The same CDR3 also results from other DNA sequences found in this sample. V gene TRBV10-2 combines with J gene TRBJ2-7; D remains unclear. Per the germline V gene, CDR1 is WSHSY and CDR2 is SAAADI. The V end was cut by 0 bases, the J end by 5 bases, with 2 bases between. The CDR3 spans 11 residues. Here the CDR3 reads CASSESHEQYF. The DNA of the CDR3 is TGCGCCAGCAGTGAGTCCCACGAGCAGTACTTC.

V and J are TRBV7-2 and TRBJ1-1; 7 bases align to TRBD1. The trim removed 0 bases at V and 4 bases at J, leaving 8 bases unmatched. Looked up from germline, CDR1 is SGHTA and CDR2 is FQGNSA. The CDR3 is 16 residues long. CDR3 sequence reads: CASSLASRGVATEAFF. The CDR3 nucleotides read TGTGCCAGCAGCTTAGCGTCCAGGGGGGTTGCCACTGAAGCTTTCTTT. Variable domain in full (rest from reference TRBV7-2 and TRBJ1-1): GAGVSQSPSNKVTEKGKDVELRCDPISGHTALYWYRQSLGQGLEFLIYFQGNSAPDKSGLPSDRFSAERTGGSVSTLTIQRTQQEDSAVYLCASSLASRGVATEAFFGQGTRLTVV.

Points on this clone: The same CDR3 can be traced to other DNA sequences in this sample. The CDR3 sequence: CASSLGGTGGADTQYF. For the CDR3, the DNA is TGTGCCAGCAGTTTAGGAGGGACAGGGGGCGCAGATACGCAGTATTTT. The chain recombines TRBV28 with TRBJ2-3; the match to TRBD1 covers 12 bases. Germline trimming cut 2 bases from V and 4 bases from J; bases unmatched to any gene: 4. The CDR3 consists of 16 residues. CDR1 and CDR2 (germline): MDHEN, SYDVKM.

This rearrangement joins TRBV9 to TRBJ2-3; TRBD2 is a possible D gene (5 bases). Looked up from germline, CDR1 is SGDLS and CDR2 is YYNGEE. V was cut by 6 bases and J by 7 bases, with 21 bases left in between. The CDR3 is 15 residues long. CDR3 in DNA: TGTGCCAGCACCAGCCGGCTAGCAAGTGTGAATACGCAGTATTTT. Protein product: CASTSRLASVNTQYF.

V usage is TRBV27 and J usage is TRBJ2-7, with D maybe TRBD1 (6 bases). V lost 5 bases and J lost 1, with 18 bases in between. This CDR3 is 16 amino acids long. Germline values: CDR1 MNHEY, CDR2 SMNVEV (reference sequence). The CDR3 region is CASSHRVLGASYEQYF. In nucleotides, the CDR3 is TGTGCCAGCAGTCACAGGGTCCTCGGGGCTTCCTACGAGCAGTACTTC.

The genes are TRBV5-8 and TRBJ2-6; D may be TRBD2 (5 bases). Trimming shortened V by 0 bases and J by 1 base, and 8 bases separated the two germline ends. The germline V gene has CDR1 SGHTS and CDR2 YDEGEE. The CDR3 sequence is 16 residues long. The CDR3 spells CASSLDRGSGANVLTF. CDR3 nucleotides: TGTGCCAGCAGCTTGGACAGAGGGTCTGGGGCCAACGTCCTGACTTTC. Full variable domain (rest looked up from reference TRBV5-8 and TRBJ2-6): EAGVTQSPTHLIKTRGQQATLRCSPISGHTSVYWYQQALGLGLQFLLWYDEGEERNRGNFPPRFSGRQFPNYSSELNVNALELEDSALYLCASSLDRGSGANVLTFGAGSRLTVL.

The rearrangement joins TRBV6-1 to TRBJ2-2; 12 nucleotides line up with TRBD2. V trimming: 2 bases; J trimming: 6 bases; junction bases outside the gene matches: 1. Germline CDR1 and CDR2: MNHNS and SASEGT. The CDR3 loop spans 15 amino acids. The CDR3 is CASSELAGGPGELFF. The CDR3 coding sequence is TGTGCCAGCAGTGAACTAGCGGGGGGGCCCGGGGAGCTGTTTTTT.

The chain combines TRBV4-1 with TRBJ2-2; possibly TRBD1 or TRBD2 for D (7 bases each). The CDR3 is made up of 15 amino acids. V lost 2 bases to trimming and J lost 5 bases, with 12 bases between them. Germline assignment: CDR1 MGHRA and CDR2 YSYEKL. CDR3 nucleotide sequence: TGCGCCAGCAGCCAAACAGGGGAGGGGACCGGGGAGCTGTTTTTT. Translation gives CASSQTGEGTGELFF.